The 3 T cell receptor beta chains below were found in one sample sequenced in a study of T cell changes during pregnancy in multiple sclerosis. Sequencing used immunoSEQ multiplex PCR; TCRdb keeps in-frame clones, though not all of them. Here the sample spans tens of thousands of clones, approximately 90% being singletons. Sequencing used CD4+ T cells from peripheral blood mononuclear cells, obtained in the second trimester of pregnancy. The receptors come from a female donor with multiple sclerosis, enrolled in a pregnancy study.

The V call is TRBV5-5, the J call TRBJ1-2; D is undetermined. The germline V gene has CDR1 SGHKS and CDR2 YYEKEE (reference sequence). The CDR3 runs to 13 residues. V lost 0 bases to trimming and J lost 6 bases, with 9 bases between them. The CDR3 DNA reads TGTGCCAGCAGCTTGGTCCAGGTGGATGGCTACACCTTC. Translating it yields CASSLVQVDGYTF. The complete variable domain, with remaining parts taken from reference TRBV5-5 and TRBJ1-2, reads DAGVTQSPTHLIKTRGQQVTLRCSPISGHKSVSWYQQVLGQGPQFIFQYYEKEERGRGNFPDRFSARQFPNYSSELNVNALLLGDSALYLCASSLVQVDGYTFGSGTRLTVV.

The gene calls are TRBV30 and TRBJ1-3; 7 bases line up with TRBD1. V was clipped by 1 base and J by 4 bases; unmatched bases: 4. From germline, CDR1 is GTSNPN and CDR2 SVGIG (reference sequence). There are 14 residues in the CDR3. CDR3 DNA: TGTGCCTGGAGTGCTGACAGGGAGGGAAACACCATATATTTT. This codes for CAWSADREGNTIYF.

A word on this clone: Other DNA sequences in this sample translate to the same CDR3. The V gene is TRBV6-5, the J gene TRBJ2-3, with D perhaps matching TRBD2 (6 bases). The CDR3 is 15 residues long. Trimming stripped 2 bases from V and 3 bases from J, with 12 bases between. Germline values: CDR1 MNHEY, CDR2 SVGAGI. The CDR3 reads CASSYDGTGTDTQYF. The CDR3 region has the DNA TGTGCCAGCAGTTACGATGGGACTGGTACAGATACGCAGTATTTT.